This T cell receptor (beta chain) originates from a study of T cell changes during pregnancy in multiple sclerosis. V was shortened by 4 bases and J by 3 bases, with 12 bases between the two germline ends. Per the germline V gene, CDR1 is MGHRA and CDR2 is YSYEKL. The CDR3 totals 15 residues. Sequenced by immunoSEQ multiplex PCR; TCRdb stores in-frame clones only, minus some. Of fewer than 50,000 clones listed, under 95% were seen once; the top ten hold under 0.75%. The TCR comes from a female donor in good health, enrolled as a control in a pregnancy study. The sample in question was CD4+ T cells from peripheral blood mononuclear cells, obtained in the second trimester of pregnancy. The rearrangement uses TRBV4-1 and TRBJ2-2, with D possibly TRBD1 on 6 matching bases. The CDR3 is CASSPRGQHTGELFF. The CDR3 DNA sequence: TGCGCCAGCAGCCCCAGAGGACAGCACACCGGGGAGCTGTTTTTT.